Each of the 5 T cell receptor beta chains below was sequenced from the same sample in a study of T cells in women clearing cervical HPV infection (dated by TCRdb to the late 2010s). Receptor libraries were prepared by the immunoSEQ multiplex PCR assay. This immuneACCESS table, as held by TCRdb, lists in-frame sequences with V and J called but not all clones. Of the missing ones, under half trace to an unresolved V gene in checked studies; the others have no known cause. Per the sample table, the count is about 46,000 clones. Together, the top ten hold less than 40% of the sample. The sequencing input was blood buffy coat. The receptors shown here come from a woman between 18 and 70 years old with a cervical HPV16 infection that either progressed to CIN3+ or cleared (not recorded which).

On this clone: The read falls 3 residues short of the CDR3 end, and the missing part is taken from the germline J gene. The V call is TRBV7-9, the J call TRBJ2-7, with 8 bases that match TRBD1. V lost 4 bases to trimming and J lost 3 bases; unmatched junction nucleotides: 5. CDR3 length: 14 amino acids. Germline V gene lookup returns CDR1 SEHNR and CDR2 FQNEAQ (reference sequence). CDR3 amino acids: CASSSQGAFYEQYF. CDR3 bases read: TGTGCCAGCAGCTCTCAGGGGGCTTTCTACGAG.

Comment on this clone: The read falls 3 residues short of the CDR3 end, and the missing part is taken from the germline J gene. The chain has TRBV28 and TRBJ1-5; 8 bases fit TRBD1. Germline trimming cut 4 bases from V and 1 base from J; bases unmatched to any gene: 9. CDR3 length equals 17 residues. CDR1 MDHEN and CDR2 SYDVKM come from the germline V gene. The CDR3 loop is CASSSGQGGGSNQPQHF. The part of the CDR3 DNA that was read is TGTGCCAGCAGTTCCGGACAGGGAGGAGGGAGCAATCAGCCC.

Turning to this clone: The read stops 3 residues short of the end of the CDR3; the missing end is completed from the germline J gene. J is TRBJ2-3 and V is TRBV2; TRBD2 matches at 14 bases. The germline gives CDR1 SNHLY, CDR2 FYNNEI. CDR3 length equals 14 residues. The CDR3 sequence is CASMTSGGVRSQYF. The part of the CDR3 DNA that was read is TGTGCCAGCATGACTAGCGGGGGGGTCCGATCG.

With respect to this clone: The read finishes 3 residues shy of the CDR3 end, and the germline J gene is used to complete it. The rearrangement joins TRBV5-5 to TRBJ2-1, with a tentative D call TRBD1 (5 bases). Germline V gene sequence: CDR1 SGHKS, CDR2 YYEKEE (reference sequence). The V and J ends lost 2 bases and 7 bases respectively, with 13 bases between them. There are 14 residues in the CDR3. The CDR3 here is CASSLSQGRNEQFF. The CDR3 DNA, read in part, is TGTGCCAGCAGCTTATCGCAGGGTCGGAATGAG. The entire variable domain, with the rest obtained from reference TRBV5-5 and TRBJ2-1, is as follows: DAGVTQSPTHLIKTRGQQVTLRCSPISGHKSVSWYQQVLGQGPQFIFQYYEKEERGRGNFPDRFSARQFPNYSSELNVNALLLGDSALYLCASSLSQGRNEQFFGPGTRLTVL.

In regard to this clone: The CDR3 end falls 3 residues outside the read, so it is completed with the germline J gene. This chain connects TRBV5-6 to TRBJ2-7, with 7 bases aligning to TRBD1. Trimming removed 4 bases from V and 6 bases from J; junction bases left unmatched: 7. The germline CDR1 and CDR2 sequences are SGHDT and YYEEEE. There are 13 residues in the CDR3. Here the CDR3 reads CASSLSRDSEQYF. CDR3 bases read: TGTGCCAGCAGCCTGTCCCGGGACAGCGAG.